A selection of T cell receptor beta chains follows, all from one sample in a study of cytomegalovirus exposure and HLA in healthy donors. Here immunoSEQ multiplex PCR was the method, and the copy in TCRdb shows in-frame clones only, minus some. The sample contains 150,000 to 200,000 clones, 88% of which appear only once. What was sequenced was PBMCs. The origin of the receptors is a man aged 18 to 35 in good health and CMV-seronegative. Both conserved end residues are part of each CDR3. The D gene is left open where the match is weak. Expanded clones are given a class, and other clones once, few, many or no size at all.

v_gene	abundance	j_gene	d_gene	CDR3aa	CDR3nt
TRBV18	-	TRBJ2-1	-	CASSTGNEQFF	TGTGCCAGCAGCACAGGGAATGAGCAGTTCTTC
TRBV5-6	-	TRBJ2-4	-	CASSSLLRGAGLAKNIQYF	TGTGCCAGCAGCTCTCTCCTCAGGGGCGCTGGGCTAGCCAAAAACATTCAGTACTTC
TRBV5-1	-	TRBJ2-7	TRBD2	CASSPLAGSSYEQYF	TGCGCCAGCAGCCCCCTAGCGGGATCCTCCTACGAGCAGTACTTC
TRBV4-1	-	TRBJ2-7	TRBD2	CASSQIAGGFSYEQYF	TGCGCCAGCAGCCAGATAGCGGGAGGGTTCTCCTACGAGCAGTACTTC
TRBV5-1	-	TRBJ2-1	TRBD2	CASSLLAGVTNEQFF	TGCGCCAGCAGCTTACTAGCGGGGGTTACAAATGAGCAGTTCTTC
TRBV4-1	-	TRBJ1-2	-	CASRHFFRDRANYGYTF	TGCGCCAGCAGGCATTTTTTCAGGGATAGAGCTAACTATGGCTACACCTTC
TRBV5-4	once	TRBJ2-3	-	CASSLVDSSPSTDTQYF	TGTGCCAGCAGCTTGGTGGACTCCTCCCCTAGCACAGATACGCAGTATTTT
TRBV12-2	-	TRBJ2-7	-	CASRLAHPGLDTYEQYF	TGTGCAAGTCGCTTAGCACATCCGGGACTGGACACCTACGAGCAGTACTTC
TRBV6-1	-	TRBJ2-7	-	CASSESGTSVYEQYF	TGTGCCAGCAGTGAGTCCGGGACATCCGTCTACGAGCAGTACTTC
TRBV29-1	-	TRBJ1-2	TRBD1	CSVTGGGYTF	TGCAGCGTTACAGGGGGGGGCTACACCTTC
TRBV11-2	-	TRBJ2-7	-	CASSVQTAQSYEQYF	TGTGCCAGCAGCGTCCAGACAGCGCAGTCCTACGAGCAGTACTTC
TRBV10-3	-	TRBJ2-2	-	CAISERTVAGELFF	TGTGCCATCAGTGAAAGGACTGTGGCCGGGGAGCTGTTTTTT
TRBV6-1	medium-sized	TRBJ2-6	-	CASGRDISGANVLTF	TGTGCCAGCGGCAGGGATATCTCTGGGGCCAACGTCCTGACTTTC
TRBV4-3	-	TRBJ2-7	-	CASSQDIGSGGYEQYF	TGCGCCAGCAGCCAAGATATTGGGAGTGGCGGGTACGAGCAGTACTTC
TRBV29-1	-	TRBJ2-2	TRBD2	CSGQGGTGELFF	TGCAGCGGGCAGGGAGGGACCGGGGAGCTGTTTTTT
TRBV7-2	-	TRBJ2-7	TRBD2	CASRHQAGMAYEQYF	TGTGCCAGCAGACACCAAGCGGGAATGGCCTACGAGCAGTACTTC
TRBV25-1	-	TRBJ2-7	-	CASSSLYEQYF	TGTGCCAGCAGCTCACTCTACGAGCAGTACTTC
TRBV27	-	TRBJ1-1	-	CASRRGNTEAFF	TGTGCCAGCAGACGGGGGAACACTGAAGCTTTCTTT
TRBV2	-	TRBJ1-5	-	CASSEQGNQPQHF	TGTGCCAGCAGTGAGCAGGGCAATCAGCCCCAGCATTTT
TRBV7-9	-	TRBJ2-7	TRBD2	CASSWGTKSYEQYF	TGTGCCAGCAGCTGGGGGACTAAATCCTACGAGCAGTACTTC
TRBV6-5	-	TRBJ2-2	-	CASSYVAAGELFF	TGTGCCAGCAGTTACGTAGCGGCCGGGGAGCTGTTTTTT
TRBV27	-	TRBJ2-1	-	CASSPSTYNEQFF	TGTGCCAGCAGCCCAAGCACCTACAATGAGCAGTTCTTC
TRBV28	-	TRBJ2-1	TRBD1	CASSLLQGVNEQFF	TGTGCCAGCAGTTTGCTGCAGGGGGTCAATGAGCAGTTCTTC
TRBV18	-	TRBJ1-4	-	CASSPTTGALQATNEKLFF	TGTGCCAGCTCACCAACCACGGGAGCATTACAAGCAACTAATGAAAAACTGTTTTTT
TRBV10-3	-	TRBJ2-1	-	CAINREGWGQFF	TGTGCCATCAACAGGGAGGGGTGGGGGCAGTTCTTC
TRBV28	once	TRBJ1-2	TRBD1	CASSLGTAAYGYTF	TGTGCCAGCAGTTTGGGGACAGCGGCCTATGGCTACACCTTC
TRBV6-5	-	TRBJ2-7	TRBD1	CASSQMDRWEQYF	TGTGCCAGCAGTCAGATGGACAGGTGGGAGCAGTACTTC
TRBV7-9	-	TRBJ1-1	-	CASSSQGLDTEAFF	TGTGCCAGCAGCTCGCAGGGACTTGACACTGAAGCTTTCTTT
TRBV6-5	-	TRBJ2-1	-	CASSYSDYHNEQFF	TGTGCCAGCAGTTACTCGGACTACCACAATGAGCAGTTCTTC
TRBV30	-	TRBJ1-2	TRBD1	CAGQGGYTF	TGTGCCGGACAGGGTGGCTACACCTTC
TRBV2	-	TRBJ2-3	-	CASRAGGGTDTQYF	TGTGCCAGCAGGGCCGGGGGAGGCACAGATACGCAGTATTTT
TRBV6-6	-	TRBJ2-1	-	CASSYSRLDEQFF	TGTGCCAGCAGTTACTCGAGACTTGATGAGCAGTTCTTC
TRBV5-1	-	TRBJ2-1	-	CASTNRAYNEQFF	TGCGCCAGCACGAACAGGGCTTACAATGAGCAGTTCTTC
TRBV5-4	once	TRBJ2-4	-	CASSPPSKNIQYF	TGTGCCAGCAGCCCCCCCAGCAAAAACATTCAGTACTTC
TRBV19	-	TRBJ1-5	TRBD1	CASLPDRGAPGQPQHF	TGTGCCAGTCTCCCAGACAGGGGGGCGCCGGGTCAGCCCCAGCATTTT
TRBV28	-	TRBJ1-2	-	CASSLQGFGGYTF	TGTGCCAGCAGCCTACAGGGATTTGGTGGCTACACCTTC
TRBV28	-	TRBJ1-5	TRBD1	CASSPTGGHNQPQHF	TGTGCCAGCAGTCCGACAGGGGGACACAATCAGCCCCAGCATTTT